The clone carrying this T cell receptor beta chain was observed a single time. Its antigen remains unidentified. This record comes from a study of shared clonotypes between healthy human individuals. Overall study context: Researchers drew samples from a couple of women and a few men aged 18 to 49.

Findings and caveats of the study: With a few donors compared, 4.5% to 6.5% of naive CD4 clonotypes were shared.

The CDR3 contains 16 residues. V was pared by 1 base and J by 4 bases, with 16 bases between. Germline-derived CDR1 and CDR2 are MNHNS and SASEGT. Profiling relied on immunoSEQ multiplex PCR, and the TCRdb table lists in-frame clones only, not all of them. The table includes around 2.5 million clones, 93% detected once. The sample taken for sequencing was naive CD4+ T cells from PBMCs. Subset: CD45RA+ positively selected. The sequence derives from a man between 18 and 35 years old in good health. Some clones in this sample may be carry-over from other donors' samples. The chain joins TRBV6-1 to TRBJ1-2; D remains ambiguous. The CDR3 DNA is TGTGCCAGCAGTGAAGAGGGTGCGGCCTGGGGCTATGGCTACACCTTC. It translates to CASSEEGAAWGYGYTF.